Given below is one T cell receptor (beta chain) in context. This sample was taken from a study of blood T cell repertoires in COVID-19. Study-wide context: COVID-19 samples collected from the United States, Italy and Spain covered acute and convalescent phases. PBMCs, B-cell-depleted T cells, or T cells provided the cDNA or gDNA that made up the material.

Per the authors' pipeline: Counts of nucleated cells, estimated from reference gene primer amplification, were obtained. Some clones are missing from TCRdb's copy, which holds only in-frame ones; the method was immunoSEQ multiplex PCR. Clone size and V and J calls were adopted from that table, with D and trimming inferred from the DNA. The data contain roughly 150,000 clones, approximately 80% of them singletons. The CDR3 extends over 15 amino acids. The germline V gene has CDR1 SGHRS and CDR2 YFSETQ. Trimming took 3 bases from V and 5 from J; bases not matched to a gene: 7. The chain joins TRBV5-1 to TRBJ1-1; TRBD1 matches at 10 bases. The sample taken for sequencing was peripheral blood. This clonotype originated in a woman aged 80 or older with acute or convalescent COVID-19. The CDR3 DNA follows: TGCGCCAGCAGCTCCGATCTGGGACAGGGGACTGAAGCTTTCTTT. Its translation: CASSSDLGQGTEAFF.